This is a list of T cell receptor beta chains from one sample in a study of blood T cell repertoires in COVID-19. Measured with immunoSEQ multiplex PCR; TCRdb has only the in-frame clones, and not every one. The sample lists approximately 170,000 clones; 85% to 90% were seen once. The material sequenced was peripheral blood. These receptors came from a man aged 18 to 29 with active or convalescent COVID-19. Both conserved end residues are part of each CDR3. The D gene is left open where the match is weak. Size tells how often a clone was seen (once, few, many) or the class of an expanded clone, and some rows leave it out.

v_call	clone_size	d_call	j_call	cdr3_nt	cdr3_aa
TRBV6-1	NA	NA	TRBJ1-4	TGTGCCAGCAGTGAACACCTCGGGGGGGGCACAGGAGAAAAACTGTTTTTT	CASSEHLGGGTGEKLFF
TRBV5-1	NA	NA	TRBJ2-1	TGCGCCAGCAGCTCAACAGGGACGGGCAATGAGCAGTTCTTC	CASSSTGTGNEQFF
TRBV28	few	TRBD1	TRBJ1-3	TGTGCCAGCAGTTTAGGTTACAGGGGAGGAAACACCATATATTTT	CASSLGYRGGNTIYF
TRBV29-1	NA	NA	TRBJ2-2	TGCAGCGTTTTCAGGGCCGGGGAGCTGTTTTTT	CSVFRAGELFF
TRBV15	few	TRBD1	TRBJ1-2	TGTGCCACCAGCAGAGTTACAGGGGGGAATAACTATGGCTACACCTTC	CATSRVTGGNNYGYTF
TRBV11-2	NA	TRBD2	TRBJ2-1	TGTGCCAGCAGCCCCGGGACTAGAGGGATGTACAATGAGCAGTTCTTC	CASSPGTRGMYNEQFF
TRBV7-2	NA	NA	TRBJ2-5	TGTGCCAGCAGCTTAGCTAGAACGGGGACCCAGTACTTC	CASSLARTGTQYF
TRBV14	NA	NA	TRBJ2-2	TGTGCCAGCAGCCAAGATCTGTACAGGTTGAACACCGGGGAGCTGTTTTTT	CASSQDLYRLNTGELFF
TRBV6-5	NA	NA	TRBJ1-2	TGTGCCAGCAGTTACTCCGCTAACTATGGCTACACCTTC	CASSYSANYGYTF
TRBV19	NA	TRBD1	TRBJ1-2	TGTGCCAGTAGTATAATCACAGGGGACTATGGCTACACCTTC	CASSIITGDYGYTF
TRBV29-1	NA	TRBD2	TRBJ2-3	TGCAGCGTCTCGGGGGGGGTTAGCACAGATACGCAGTATTTT	CSVSGGVSTDTQYF
TRBV19	once	NA	TRBJ2-3	TGTGCCAGTAGGAGGGGCACAGATACGCAGTATTTT	CASRRGTDTQYF
TRBV11-1	NA	NA	TRBJ2-1	TGTGCCAGCAGCTTAGCGGGGGGGCTGAATGAGCAGTTCTTC	CASSLAGGLNEQFF
TRBV24-1	NA	NA	TRBJ1-5	TGTGCCACCGGATCATCACAGGGAGACAATCAGCCCCAGCATTTT	CATGSSQGDNQPQHF
TRBV18	NA	TRBD1	TRBJ2-7	TGTGCCAGCTCATCTACCGGGACAGGGAACTCCTACGAGCAGTACTTC	CASSSTGTGNSYEQYF
TRBV11-2	NA	TRBD1	TRBJ1-6	TGTGCCAGCAGCTTCAGGACAGGGCGAGTTTCACCCCTCCACTTT	CASSFRTGRVSPLHF
TRBV5-4	NA	NA	TRBJ1-1	TGTGCCAGCAGCCAGGGGTGGGCGAACACTGAAGCTTTCTTT	CASSQGWANTEAFF
TRBV19	NA	NA	TRBJ1-5	TGTGCCAGTAGTATACAGGGGATCGATCAGCCCCAGCATTTT	CASSIQGIDQPQHF
TRBV7-8	NA	NA	TRBJ1-1	TGTGCCAGCAGCCCAAGCGGTACCCACTTTCTCACTGAAGCTTTCTTT	CASSPSGTHFLTEAFF
TRBV5-1	NA	TRBD1	TRBJ1-4	TGCGCCAGCAGCTTTTTTCAGGGGGCCGAAAAACTGTTTTTT	CASSFFQGAEKLFF
TRBV27	NA	NA	TRBJ1-3	TGTGCCAGCAGCGCCATCTACAGGGAGAATGGAAACACCATATATTTT	CASSAIYRENGNTIYF
TRBV15	once	NA	TRBJ1-5	TGTGCCACCAGCAGAGATCTGGCGGGTAGCAATCAGCCCCAGCATTTT	CATSRDLAGSNQPQHF
TRBV5-1	NA	NA	TRBJ2-1	TGCGCCAGCAGCTTGAATTACCAGGAGCAGTTCTTC	CASSLNYQEQFF
TRBV5-1	NA	TRBD1	TRBJ2-7	TGCGCCAGCAGCCCCTCGGGACAGGGGGCCTGGGAGCAGTACTTC	CASSPSGQGAWEQYF
TRBV12-3/TRBV12-4	NA	NA	TRBJ2-2	TGTGCCAGCAGCCCCGACAGCACCGGGGAGCTGTTTTTT	CASSPDSTGELFF